This TCR beta chain derives from a study of blood T cell repertoires in COVID-19. Sequencing used immunoSEQ multiplex PCR; TCRdb keeps in-frame clones, though not all of them. The table has over 250,000 clones, over 65% seen once. The receptor was isolated from an elderly woman with acute or convalescent COVID-19. What was sequenced was peripheral blood.

The CDR3 bases are TGTGCCAGCAGGTACCGACAGGGGAAGAACACTGAAGCTTTCTTT. This codes for CASRYRQGKNTEAFF. The V gene is TRBV7-2, the J gene TRBJ1-1; 8 bases are shared with TRBD1. CDR3 length equals 15 residues. CDR1 is SGHTA and CDR2 is FQGNSA in the germline V gene. V trimming: 6 bases; J trimming: 1 base; junction bases outside the gene matches: 7.